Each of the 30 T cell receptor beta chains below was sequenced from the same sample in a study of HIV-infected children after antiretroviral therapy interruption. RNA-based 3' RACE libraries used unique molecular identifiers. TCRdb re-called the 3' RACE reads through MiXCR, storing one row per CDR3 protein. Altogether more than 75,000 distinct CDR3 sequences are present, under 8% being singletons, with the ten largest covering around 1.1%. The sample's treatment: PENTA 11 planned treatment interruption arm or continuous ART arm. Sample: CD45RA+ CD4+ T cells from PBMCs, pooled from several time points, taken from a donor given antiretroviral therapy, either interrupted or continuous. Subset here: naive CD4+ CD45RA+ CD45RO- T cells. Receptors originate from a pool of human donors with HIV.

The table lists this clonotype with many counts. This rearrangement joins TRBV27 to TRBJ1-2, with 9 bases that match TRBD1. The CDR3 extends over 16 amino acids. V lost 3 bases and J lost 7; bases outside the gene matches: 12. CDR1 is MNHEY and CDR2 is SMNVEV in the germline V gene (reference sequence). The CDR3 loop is CASSLEGTGSLGGYTF. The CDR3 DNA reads TGTGCCAGCAGTTTGGAGGGGACAGGGTCCTTGGGTGGCTACACCTTC.

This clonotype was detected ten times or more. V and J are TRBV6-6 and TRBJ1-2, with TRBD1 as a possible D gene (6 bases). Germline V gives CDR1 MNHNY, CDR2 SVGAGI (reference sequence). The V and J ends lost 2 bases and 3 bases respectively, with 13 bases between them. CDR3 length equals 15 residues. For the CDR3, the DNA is TGTGCCAGCAGTTACAAACAGGGCAATTACTATGGCTACACCTTC. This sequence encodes CASSYKQGNYYGYTF.

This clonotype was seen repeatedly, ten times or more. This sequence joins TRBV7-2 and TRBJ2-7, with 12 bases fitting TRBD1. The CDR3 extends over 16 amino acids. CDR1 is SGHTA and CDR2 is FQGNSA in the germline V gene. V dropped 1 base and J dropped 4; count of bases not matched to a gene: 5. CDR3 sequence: CASSLDWDRGRYEQYF. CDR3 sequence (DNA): TGTGCCAGCAGCTTAGATTGGGACAGGGGGCGATACGAGCAGTACTTC.

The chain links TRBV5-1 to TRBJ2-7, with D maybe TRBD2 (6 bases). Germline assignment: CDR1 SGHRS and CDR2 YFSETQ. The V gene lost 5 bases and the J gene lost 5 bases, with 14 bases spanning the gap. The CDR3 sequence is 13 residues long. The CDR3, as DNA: TGCGCCAGCAGATTCCCCGGAGGGAACGAGCAGTACTTC. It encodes CASRFPGGNEQYF.

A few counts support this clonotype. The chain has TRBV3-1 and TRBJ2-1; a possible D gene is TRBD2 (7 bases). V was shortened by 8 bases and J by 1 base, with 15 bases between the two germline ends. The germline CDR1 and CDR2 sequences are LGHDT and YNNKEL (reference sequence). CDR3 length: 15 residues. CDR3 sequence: CASPPGGRSYNEQFF. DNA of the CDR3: TGTGCCAGCCCCCCGGGGGGCAGGTCCTACAATGAGCAGTTCTTC.

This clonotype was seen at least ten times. This CDR3 is CASSTGDTQYF. CDR3 in DNA: TGTGCCAGCAGTACTGGGGATACGCAGTATTTT. The J gene is TRBJ2-3, the V gene TRBV2, with D unclear. V was pared by 5 bases and J by 6 bases, with 6 bases between. Per germline, CDR1 SNHLY and CDR2 FYNNEI. CDR3 size: 11 residues.

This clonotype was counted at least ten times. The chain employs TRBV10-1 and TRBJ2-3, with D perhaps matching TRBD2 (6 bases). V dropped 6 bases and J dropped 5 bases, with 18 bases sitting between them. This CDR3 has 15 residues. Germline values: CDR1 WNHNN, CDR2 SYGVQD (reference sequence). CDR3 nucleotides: TGCGCCAGCAGGCCCACTAGCTTGGAAAGAGATACGCAGTATTTT. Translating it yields CASRPTSLERDTQYF.

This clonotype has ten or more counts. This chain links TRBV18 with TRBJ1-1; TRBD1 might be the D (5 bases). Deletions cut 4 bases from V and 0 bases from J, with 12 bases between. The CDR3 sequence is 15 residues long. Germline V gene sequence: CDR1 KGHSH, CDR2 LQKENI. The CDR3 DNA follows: TGTGCCAGCTCACAGGGGTCGGTGGTGAACACTGAAGCTTTCTTT. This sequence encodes CASSQGSVVNTEAFF.

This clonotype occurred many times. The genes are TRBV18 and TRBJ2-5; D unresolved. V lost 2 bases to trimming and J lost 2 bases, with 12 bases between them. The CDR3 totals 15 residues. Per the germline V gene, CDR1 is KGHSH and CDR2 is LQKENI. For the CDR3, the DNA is TGTGCCAGCTCACCATTCCGCCAGCGTCAAGAGACCCAGTACTTC. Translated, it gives CASSPFRQRQETQYF.

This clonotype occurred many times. The CDR3 region is CASSLTGNNQPQHF. CDR3 bases: TGCGCCAGCAGCTTGACAGGTAACAATCAGCCCCAGCATTTT. The chain has TRBV5-1 and TRBJ1-5; TRBD1 might be the D (5 bases). Germline assignment: CDR1 SGHRS and CDR2 YFSETQ. The CDR3 has 14 residues. V lost 1 base to trimming and J lost 3 bases, with 8 bases between them.

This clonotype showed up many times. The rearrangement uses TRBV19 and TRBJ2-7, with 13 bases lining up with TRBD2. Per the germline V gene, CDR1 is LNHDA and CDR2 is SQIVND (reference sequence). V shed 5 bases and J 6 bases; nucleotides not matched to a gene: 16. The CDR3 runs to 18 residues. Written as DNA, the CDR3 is TGTGCCAGTAGTCCTCCGGACTTAGGGACTAGCGGGAATCGCGAGCAGTACTTC. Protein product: CASSPPDLGTSGNREQYF.

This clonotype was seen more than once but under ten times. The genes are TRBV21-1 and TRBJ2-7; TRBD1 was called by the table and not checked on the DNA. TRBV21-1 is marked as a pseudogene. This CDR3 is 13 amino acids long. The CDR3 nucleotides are TGTGCCAGCATCACCCCAGGGTCCTACGAGCAGTACTTC. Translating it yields CASITPGSYEQYF.

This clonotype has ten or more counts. This CDR3 reads CASSIGGYQPQHF. The CDR3 region has the DNA TGTGCCAGTAGTATCGGAGGGTATCAGCCCCAGCATTTT. The genes are TRBV19 and TRBJ1-5; the D is unclear. With 3 bases removed from V and 5 bases from J, the gap between germline ends came to 8 bases. The CDR3 sequence is 13 residues long. The V gene's germline CDR1 is LNHDA and CDR2 SQIVND (reference sequence).

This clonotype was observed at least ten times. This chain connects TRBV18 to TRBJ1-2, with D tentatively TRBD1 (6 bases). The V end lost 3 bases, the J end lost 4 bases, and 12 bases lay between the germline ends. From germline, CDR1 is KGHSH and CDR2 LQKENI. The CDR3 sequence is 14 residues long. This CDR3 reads CASSPRDTSYGYTF. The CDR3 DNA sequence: TGTGCCAGCTCACCGAGGGACACTAGCTATGGCTACACCTTC.

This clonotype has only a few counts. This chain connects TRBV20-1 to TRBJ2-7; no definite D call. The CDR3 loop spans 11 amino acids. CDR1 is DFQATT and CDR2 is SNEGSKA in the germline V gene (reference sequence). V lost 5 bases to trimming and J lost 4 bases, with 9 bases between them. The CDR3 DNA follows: TGCAGTGCTTTCTCAGAATACGAGCAGTACTTC. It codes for CSAFSEYEQYF.

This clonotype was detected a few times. The CDR3 reads CAISESGGQGGQNQHF. CDR3 sequence (DNA): TGTGCCATCAGTGAGTCTGGGGGACAGGGAGGACAGAACCAGCATTTT. The rearrangement links TRBV10-3 to TRBJ1-5, with TRBD1 matching 9 bases. Germline CDR1 reads ENHRY; CDR2 reads SYGVKD. The CDR3 has 16 amino acids. V shed 0 bases and J 12 bases; nucleotides not matched to a gene: 12.

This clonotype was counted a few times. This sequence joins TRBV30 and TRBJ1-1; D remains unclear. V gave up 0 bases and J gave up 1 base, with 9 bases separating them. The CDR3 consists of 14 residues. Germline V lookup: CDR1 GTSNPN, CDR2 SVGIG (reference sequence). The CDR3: CAWSVLWQNTEAFF. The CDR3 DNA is TGTGCCTGGAGTGTACTTTGGCAGAACACTGAAGCTTTCTTT. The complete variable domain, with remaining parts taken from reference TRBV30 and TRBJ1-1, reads SQTIHQWPATLVQPVGSPLSLECTVEGTSNPNLYWYRQAAGRGLQLLFYSVGIGQISSEVPQNLSASRPQDRQFILSSKKLLLSDSGFYLCAWSVLWQNTEAFFGQGTRLTVV.

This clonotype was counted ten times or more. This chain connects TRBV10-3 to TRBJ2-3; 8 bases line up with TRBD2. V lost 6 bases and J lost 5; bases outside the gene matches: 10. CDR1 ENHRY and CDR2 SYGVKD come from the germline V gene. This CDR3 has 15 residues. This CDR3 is CAISMTSVTGDTQYF. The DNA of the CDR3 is TGTGCCATCAGCATGACTAGCGTGACTGGAGATACGCAGTATTTT.

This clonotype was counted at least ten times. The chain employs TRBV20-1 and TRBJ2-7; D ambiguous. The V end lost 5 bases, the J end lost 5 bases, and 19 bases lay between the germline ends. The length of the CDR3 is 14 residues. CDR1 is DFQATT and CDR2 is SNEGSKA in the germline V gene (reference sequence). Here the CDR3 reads CSAPPGRAEDEQYF. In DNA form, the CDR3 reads TGCAGTGCTCCCCCTGGACGGGCTGAGGACGAGCAGTACTTC.

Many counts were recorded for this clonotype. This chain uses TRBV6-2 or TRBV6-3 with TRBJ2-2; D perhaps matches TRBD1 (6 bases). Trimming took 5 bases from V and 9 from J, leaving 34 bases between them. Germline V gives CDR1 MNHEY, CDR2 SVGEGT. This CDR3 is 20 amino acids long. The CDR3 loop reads CASSTHLPSWAQGKLRELFF. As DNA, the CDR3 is TGTGCCAGCAGTACTCACCTACCATCTTGGGCACAGGGCAAATTAAGGGAGCTGTTTTTT.

Written as DNA, the CDR3 is TGCGCCAGCAGCTTGGGACAGGGTCACAATGAGCAGTTCTTC. Translating it yields CASSLGQGHNEQFF. V usage is TRBV5-1 and J usage is TRBJ2-1, with 7 positions matching TRBD1. V lost 0 bases to trimming and J lost 5 bases; unmatched junction nucleotides: 2. Per the germline V gene, CDR1 is SGHRS and CDR2 is YFSETQ. The CDR3 has 14 residues. Full variable domain (rest looked up from reference TRBV5-1 and TRBJ2-1): KAGVTQTPRYLIKTRGQQVTLSCSPISGHRSVSWYQQTPGQGLQFLFEYFSETQRNKGNFPGRFSGRQFSNSRSEMNVSTLELGDSALYLCASSLGQGHNEQFFGPGTRLTVL.

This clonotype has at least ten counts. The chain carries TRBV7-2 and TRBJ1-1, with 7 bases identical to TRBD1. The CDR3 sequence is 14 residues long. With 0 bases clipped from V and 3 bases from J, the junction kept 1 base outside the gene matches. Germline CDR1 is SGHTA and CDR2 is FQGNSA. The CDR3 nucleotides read TGTGCCAGCAGCTTAGCTACAGGGGACACTGAAGCTTTCTTT. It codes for CASSLATGDTEAFF. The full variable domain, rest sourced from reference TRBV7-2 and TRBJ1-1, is GAGVSQSPSNKVTEKGKDVELRCDPISGHTALYWYRQSLGQGLEFLIYFQGNSAPDKSGLPSDRFSAERTGGSVSTLTIQRTQQEDSAVYLCASSLATGDTEAFFGQGTRLTVV.

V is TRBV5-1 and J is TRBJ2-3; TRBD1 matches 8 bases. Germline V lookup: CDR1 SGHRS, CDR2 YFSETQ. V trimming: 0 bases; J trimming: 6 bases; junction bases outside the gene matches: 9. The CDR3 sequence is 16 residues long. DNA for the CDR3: TGCGCCAGCAGCTTGGGGGACAGGAACGCCGGTGATACGCAGTATTTT. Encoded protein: CASSLGDRNAGDTQYF.

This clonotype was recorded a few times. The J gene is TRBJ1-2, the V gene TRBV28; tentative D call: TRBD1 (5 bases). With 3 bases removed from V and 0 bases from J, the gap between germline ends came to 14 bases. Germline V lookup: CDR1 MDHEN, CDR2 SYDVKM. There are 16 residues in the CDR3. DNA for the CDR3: TGTGCCAGCAGTTTGTTGGGGACGGGAGCTAACTATGGCTACACCTTC. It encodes CASSLLGTGANYGYTF.

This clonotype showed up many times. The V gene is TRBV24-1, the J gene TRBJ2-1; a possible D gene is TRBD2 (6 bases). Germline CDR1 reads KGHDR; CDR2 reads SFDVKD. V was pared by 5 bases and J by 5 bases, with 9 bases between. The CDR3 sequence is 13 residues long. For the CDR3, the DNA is TGTGCCACCAGTGGGTCTAGCGACAATGAGCAGTTCTTC. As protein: CATSGSSDNEQFF.

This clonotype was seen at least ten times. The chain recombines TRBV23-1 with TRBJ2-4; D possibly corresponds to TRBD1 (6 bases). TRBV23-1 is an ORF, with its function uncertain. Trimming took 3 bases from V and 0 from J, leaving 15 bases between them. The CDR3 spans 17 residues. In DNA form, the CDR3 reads TGCGCCAGCAGTCAGCTGTACAGGGCACTAGCCAAAAACATTCAGTACTTC. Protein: CASSQLYRALAKNIQYF.

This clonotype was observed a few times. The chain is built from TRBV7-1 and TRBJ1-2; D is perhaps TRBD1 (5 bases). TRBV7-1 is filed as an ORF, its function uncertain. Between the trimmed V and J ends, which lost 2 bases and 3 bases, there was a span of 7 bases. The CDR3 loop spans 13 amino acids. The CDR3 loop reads CASSSFRDYGYTF. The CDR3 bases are TGTGCCAGCAGCTCATTCAGGGACTATGGCTACACCTTC.

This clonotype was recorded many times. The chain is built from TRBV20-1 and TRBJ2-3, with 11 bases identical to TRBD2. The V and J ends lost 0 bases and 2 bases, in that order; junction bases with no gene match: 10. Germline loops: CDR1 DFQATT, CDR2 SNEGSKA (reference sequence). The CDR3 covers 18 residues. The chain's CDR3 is CSARDRLAGGILTDTQYF. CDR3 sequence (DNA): TGCAGTGCTAGAGATCGGCTAGCGGGGGGCATACTCACAGATACGCAGTATTTT.

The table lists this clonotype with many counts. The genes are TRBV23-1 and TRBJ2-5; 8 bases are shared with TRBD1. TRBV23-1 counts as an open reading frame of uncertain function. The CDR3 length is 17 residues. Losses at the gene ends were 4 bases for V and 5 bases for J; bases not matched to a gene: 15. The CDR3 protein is CASSPQPQGALGETQYF. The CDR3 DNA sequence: TGCGCCAGCAGTCCTCAGCCTCAGGGGGCCCTCGGGGAGACCCAGTACTTC.

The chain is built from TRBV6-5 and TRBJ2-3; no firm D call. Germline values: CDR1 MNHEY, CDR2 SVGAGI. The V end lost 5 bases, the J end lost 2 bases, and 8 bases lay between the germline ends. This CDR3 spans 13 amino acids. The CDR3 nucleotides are TGTGCCAGCAGTCCTCATCACACAGATACGCAGTATTTT. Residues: CASSPHHTDTQYF.